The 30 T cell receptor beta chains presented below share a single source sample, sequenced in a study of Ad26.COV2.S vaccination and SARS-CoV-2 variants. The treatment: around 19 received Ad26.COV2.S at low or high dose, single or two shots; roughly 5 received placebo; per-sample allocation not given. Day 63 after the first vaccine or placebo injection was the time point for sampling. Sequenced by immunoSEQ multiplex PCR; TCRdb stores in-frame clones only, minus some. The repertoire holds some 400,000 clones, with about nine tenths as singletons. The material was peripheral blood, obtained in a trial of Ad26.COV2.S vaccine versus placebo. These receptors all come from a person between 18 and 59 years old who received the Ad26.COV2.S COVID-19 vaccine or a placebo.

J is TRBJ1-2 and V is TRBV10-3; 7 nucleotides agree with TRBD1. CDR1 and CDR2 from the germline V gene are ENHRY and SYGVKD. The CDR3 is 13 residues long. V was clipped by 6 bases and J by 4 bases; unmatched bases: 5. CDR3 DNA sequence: TGTGCCATCAGCGAGACAGGGATCTATGGCTACACCTTC. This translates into CAISETGIYGYTF.

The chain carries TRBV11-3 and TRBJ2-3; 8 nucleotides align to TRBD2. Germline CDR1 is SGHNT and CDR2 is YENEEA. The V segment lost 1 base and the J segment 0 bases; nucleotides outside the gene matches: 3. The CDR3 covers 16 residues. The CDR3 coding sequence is TGTGCCAGCAGCTTAGGACTAGCGCTCAGCACAGATACGCAGTATTTT. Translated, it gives CASSLGLALSTDTQYF.

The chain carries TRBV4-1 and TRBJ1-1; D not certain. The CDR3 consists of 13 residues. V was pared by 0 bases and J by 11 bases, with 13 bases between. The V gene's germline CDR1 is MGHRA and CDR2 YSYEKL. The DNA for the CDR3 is TGCGCCAGCAGCCAAGACGGGATTGCAGACGCTTTCTTT. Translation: CASSQDGIADAFF.

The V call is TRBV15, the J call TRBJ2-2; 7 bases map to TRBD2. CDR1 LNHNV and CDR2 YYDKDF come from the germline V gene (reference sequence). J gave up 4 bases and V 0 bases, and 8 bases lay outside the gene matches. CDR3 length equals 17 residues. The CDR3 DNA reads TGTGCCACCAGCAGAGAGCAGCGGGATTACCTCACCGGGGAGCTGTTTTTT. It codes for CATSREQRDYLTGELFF.

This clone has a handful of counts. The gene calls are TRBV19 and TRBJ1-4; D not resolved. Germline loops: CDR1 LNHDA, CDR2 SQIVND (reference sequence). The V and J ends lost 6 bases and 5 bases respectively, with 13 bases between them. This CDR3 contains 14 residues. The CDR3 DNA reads TGTGCCAGTAGGATTGACGGTACCAATGAAAAACTGTTTTTT. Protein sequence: CASRIDGTNEKLFF.

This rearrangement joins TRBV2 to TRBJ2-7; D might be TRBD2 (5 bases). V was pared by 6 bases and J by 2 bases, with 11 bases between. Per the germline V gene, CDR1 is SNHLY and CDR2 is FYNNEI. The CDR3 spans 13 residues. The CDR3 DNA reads TGTGCCAGCAGCCTAGCAGGCCCCTACGAGCAGTACTTC. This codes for CASSLAGPYEQYF.

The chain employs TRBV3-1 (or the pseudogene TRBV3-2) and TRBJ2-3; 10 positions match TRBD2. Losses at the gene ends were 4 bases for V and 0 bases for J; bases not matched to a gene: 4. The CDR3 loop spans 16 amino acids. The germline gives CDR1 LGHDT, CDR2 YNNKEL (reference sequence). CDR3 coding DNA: TGTGCCAGCAGCCGGACTAGCGGAACTAGCACAGATACGCAGTATTTT. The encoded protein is CASSRTSGTSTDTQYF.

CDR3 loop: CASRPRLAGSQETQYF. The CDR3 DNA sequence: TGTGCCAGCAGGCCCCGACTAGCGGGCTCCCAAGAGACCCAGTACTTC. The rearrangement uses TRBV2 and TRBJ2-5, with 10 bases lining up with TRBD2. CDR1 and CDR2 (germline): SNHLY, FYNNEI. Trimming at V came to 6 bases and at J to 1 base, leaving 8 bases not matched to a gene. The CDR3 length is 16 residues.

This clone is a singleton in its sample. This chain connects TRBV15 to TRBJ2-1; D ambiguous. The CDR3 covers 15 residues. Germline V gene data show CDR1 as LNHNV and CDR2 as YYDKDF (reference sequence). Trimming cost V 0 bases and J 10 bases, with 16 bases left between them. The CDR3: CATSRDQAVGLEQFF. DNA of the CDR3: TGTGCCACCAGCAGAGATCAGGCGGTGGGGTTGGAGCAGTTCTTC.

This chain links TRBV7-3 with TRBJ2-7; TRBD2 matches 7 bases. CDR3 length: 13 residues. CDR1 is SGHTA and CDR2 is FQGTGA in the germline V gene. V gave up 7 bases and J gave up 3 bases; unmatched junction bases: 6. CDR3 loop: CASNRLAFYEQYF. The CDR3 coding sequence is TGTGCCAGCAATAGACTAGCTTTCTACGAGCAGTACTTC.

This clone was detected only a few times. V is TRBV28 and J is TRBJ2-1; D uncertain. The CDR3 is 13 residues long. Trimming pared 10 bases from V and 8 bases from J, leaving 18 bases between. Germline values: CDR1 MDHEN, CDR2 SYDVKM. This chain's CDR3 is CATGPSPSDEQFF. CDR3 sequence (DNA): TGTGCCACCGGACCTTCCCCGTCCGATGAGCAGTTCTTC. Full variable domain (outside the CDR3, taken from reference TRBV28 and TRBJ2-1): DVKVTQSSRYLVKRTGEKVFLECVQDMDHENMFWYRQDPGLGLRLIYFSYDVKMKEKGDIPEGYSVSREKKERFSLILESASTNQTSMYLCATGPSPSDEQFFGPGTRLTVL.

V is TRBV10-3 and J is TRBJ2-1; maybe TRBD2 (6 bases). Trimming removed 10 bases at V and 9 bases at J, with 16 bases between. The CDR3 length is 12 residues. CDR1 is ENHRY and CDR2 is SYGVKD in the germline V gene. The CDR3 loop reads CATGRLGFEQFF. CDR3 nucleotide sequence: TGTGCCACAGGGAGGCTAGGGTTTGAGCAGTTCTTC.

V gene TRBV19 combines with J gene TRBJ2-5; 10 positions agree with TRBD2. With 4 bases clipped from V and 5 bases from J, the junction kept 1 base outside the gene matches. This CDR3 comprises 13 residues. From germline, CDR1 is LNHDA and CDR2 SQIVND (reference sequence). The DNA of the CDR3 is TGTGCCAGTAGTACTAGCGGGAGCGAGACCCAGTACTTC. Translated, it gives CASSTSGSETQYF. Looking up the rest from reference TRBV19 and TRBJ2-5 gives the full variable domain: DGGITQSPKYLFRKEGQNVTLSCEQNLNHDAMYWYRQDPGQGLRLIYYSQIVNDFQKGDIAEGYSVSREKKESFPLTVTSAQKNPTAFYLCASSTSGSETQYFGPGTRLLVL.

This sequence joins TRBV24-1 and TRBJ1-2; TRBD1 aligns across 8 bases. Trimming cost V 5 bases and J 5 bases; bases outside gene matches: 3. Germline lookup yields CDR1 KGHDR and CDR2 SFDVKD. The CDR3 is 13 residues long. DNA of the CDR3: TGTGCCACCAGTGCAAGACAGGGGTATGGCTACACCTTC. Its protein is CATSARQGYGYTF.

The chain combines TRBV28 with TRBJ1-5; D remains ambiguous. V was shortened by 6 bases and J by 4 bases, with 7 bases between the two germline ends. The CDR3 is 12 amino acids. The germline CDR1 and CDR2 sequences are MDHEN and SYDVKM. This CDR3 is CASSPHNQPQHF. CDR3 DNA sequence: TGTGCCAGCAGCCCCCATAATCAGCCCCAGCATTTT.

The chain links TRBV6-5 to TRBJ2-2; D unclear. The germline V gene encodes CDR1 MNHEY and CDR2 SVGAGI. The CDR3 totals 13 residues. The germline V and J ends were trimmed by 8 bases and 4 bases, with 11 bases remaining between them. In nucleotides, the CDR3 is TGTGCCAGCGGGATACACACCACCGGGGAGCTGTTTTTT. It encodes CASGIHTTGELFF.

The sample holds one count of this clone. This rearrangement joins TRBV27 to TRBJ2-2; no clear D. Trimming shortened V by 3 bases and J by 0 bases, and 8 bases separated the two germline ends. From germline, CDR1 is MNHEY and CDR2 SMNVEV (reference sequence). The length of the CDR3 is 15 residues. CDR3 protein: CASSFGIPNTGELFF. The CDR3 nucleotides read TGTGCCAGCAGTTTCGGTATCCCGAACACCGGGGAGCTGTTTTTT.

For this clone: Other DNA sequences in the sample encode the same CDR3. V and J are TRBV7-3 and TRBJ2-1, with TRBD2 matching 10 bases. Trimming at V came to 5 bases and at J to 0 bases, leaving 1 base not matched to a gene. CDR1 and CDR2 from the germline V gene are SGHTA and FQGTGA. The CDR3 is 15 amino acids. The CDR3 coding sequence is TGTGCCAGCAGCCCTAGCGGGAGCTCCTACAATGAGCAGTTCTTC. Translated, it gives CASSPSGSSYNEQFF.

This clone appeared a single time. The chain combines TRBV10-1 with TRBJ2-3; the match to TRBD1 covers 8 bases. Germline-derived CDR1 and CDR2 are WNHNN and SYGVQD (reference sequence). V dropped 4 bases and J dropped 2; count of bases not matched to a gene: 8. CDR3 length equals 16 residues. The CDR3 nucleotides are TGCGCCAGCAGTGGACAGGGGACTGGTTCCACAGATACGCAGTATTTT. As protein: CASSGQGTGSTDTQYF.

The CDR3, as DNA: TGTGCCAGCAGTGAAGGGGTGGGACAGGGGGCAGGAGAGCAGTACTTC. It specifies CASSEGVGQGAGEQYF. The chain employs TRBV2 and TRBJ2-7; 12 nucleotides agree with TRBD1. In germline, CDR1 is SNHLY, CDR2 FYNNEI. The CDR3 has 16 residues. The V and J ends lost 1 base and 7 bases, in that order; junction bases with no gene match: 8.

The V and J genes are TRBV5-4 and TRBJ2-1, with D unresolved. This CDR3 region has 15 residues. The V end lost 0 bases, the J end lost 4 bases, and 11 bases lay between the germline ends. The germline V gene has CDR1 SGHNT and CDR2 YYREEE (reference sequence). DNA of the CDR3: TGTGCCAGCAGCTTGGGGGTAGCCCAGTACAATGAGCAGTTCTTC. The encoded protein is CASSLGVAQYNEQFF. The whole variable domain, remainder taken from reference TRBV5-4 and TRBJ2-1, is ETGVTQSPTHLIKTRGQQVTLRCSSQSGHNTVSWYQQALGQGPQFIFQYYREEENGRGNFPPRFSGLQFPNYSSELNVNALELDDSALYLCASSLGVAQYNEQFFGPGTRLTVL.

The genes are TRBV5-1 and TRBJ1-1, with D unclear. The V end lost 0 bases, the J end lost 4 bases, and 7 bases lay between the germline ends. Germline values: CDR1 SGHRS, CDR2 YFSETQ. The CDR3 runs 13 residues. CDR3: CASSLDGVTEAFF. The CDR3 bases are TGCGCCAGCAGCTTGGACGGGGTCACTGAAGCTTTCTTT.

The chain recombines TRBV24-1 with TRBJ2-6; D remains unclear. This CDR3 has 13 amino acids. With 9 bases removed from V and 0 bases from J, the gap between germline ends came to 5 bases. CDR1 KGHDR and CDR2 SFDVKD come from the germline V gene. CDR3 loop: CATAHSGANVLTF. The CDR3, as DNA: TGTGCCACCGCGCACTCTGGGGCCAACGTCCTGACTTTC.

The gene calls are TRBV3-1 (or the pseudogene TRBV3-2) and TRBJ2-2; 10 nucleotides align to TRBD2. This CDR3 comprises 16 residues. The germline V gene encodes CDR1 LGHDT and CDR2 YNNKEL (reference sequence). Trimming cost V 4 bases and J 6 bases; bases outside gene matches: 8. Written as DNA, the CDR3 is TGTGCCAGCAGCCTTACTAGCGGGATCGGGGCCGGGGAGCTGTTTTTT. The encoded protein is CASSLTSGIGAGELFF.

The CDR3 reads CAISDPERPNTEAFF. DNA of the CDR3: TGTGCCATCAGTGATCCGGAACGGCCGAACACTGAAGCTTTCTTT. J is TRBJ1-1 and V is TRBV10-3; no clear D. In germline, CDR1 is ENHRY, CDR2 SYGVKD. V was trimmed by 3 bases and J by 1 base, leaving 12 bases between them. The CDR3 loop spans 15 amino acids.

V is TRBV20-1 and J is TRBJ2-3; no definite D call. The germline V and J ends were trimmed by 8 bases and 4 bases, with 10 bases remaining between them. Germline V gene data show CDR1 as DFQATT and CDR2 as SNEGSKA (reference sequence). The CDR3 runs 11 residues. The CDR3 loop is CSPLGADTQYF. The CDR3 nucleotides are TGCAGTCCCCTAGGCGCAGATACGCAGTATTTT.

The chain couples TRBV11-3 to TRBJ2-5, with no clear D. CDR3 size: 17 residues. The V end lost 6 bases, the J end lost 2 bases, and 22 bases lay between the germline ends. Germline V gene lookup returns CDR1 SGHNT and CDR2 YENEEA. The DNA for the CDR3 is TGTGCCAGCAGTCACCCAACAGTTTGGCCACCTCAAGAGACCCAGTACTTC. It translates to CASSHPTVWPPQETQYF.

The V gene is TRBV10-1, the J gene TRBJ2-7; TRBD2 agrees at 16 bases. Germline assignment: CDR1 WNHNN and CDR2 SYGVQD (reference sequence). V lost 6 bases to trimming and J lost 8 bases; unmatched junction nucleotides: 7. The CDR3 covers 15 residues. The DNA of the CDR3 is TGCGCCAGCAGGGGACTAGCGGGAGGGGAGGGGAAGCAGTACTTC. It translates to CASRGLAGGEGKQYF.

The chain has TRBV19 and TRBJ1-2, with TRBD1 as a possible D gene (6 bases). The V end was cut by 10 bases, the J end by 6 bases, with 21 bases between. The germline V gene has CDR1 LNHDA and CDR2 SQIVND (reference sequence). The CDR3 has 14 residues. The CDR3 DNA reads TGTGCCACCCAGGGGCGGGAACGTAAGAATGGCTACACCTTC. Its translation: CATQGRERKNGYTF.

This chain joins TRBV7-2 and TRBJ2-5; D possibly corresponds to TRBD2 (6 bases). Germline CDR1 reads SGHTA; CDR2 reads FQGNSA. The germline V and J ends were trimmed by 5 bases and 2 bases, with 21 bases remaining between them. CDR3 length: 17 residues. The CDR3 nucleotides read TGTGCCAGCAGCCCTAAATTGCGGGGCGCGGTACAAGAGACCCAGTACTTC. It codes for CASSPKLRGAVQETQYF.